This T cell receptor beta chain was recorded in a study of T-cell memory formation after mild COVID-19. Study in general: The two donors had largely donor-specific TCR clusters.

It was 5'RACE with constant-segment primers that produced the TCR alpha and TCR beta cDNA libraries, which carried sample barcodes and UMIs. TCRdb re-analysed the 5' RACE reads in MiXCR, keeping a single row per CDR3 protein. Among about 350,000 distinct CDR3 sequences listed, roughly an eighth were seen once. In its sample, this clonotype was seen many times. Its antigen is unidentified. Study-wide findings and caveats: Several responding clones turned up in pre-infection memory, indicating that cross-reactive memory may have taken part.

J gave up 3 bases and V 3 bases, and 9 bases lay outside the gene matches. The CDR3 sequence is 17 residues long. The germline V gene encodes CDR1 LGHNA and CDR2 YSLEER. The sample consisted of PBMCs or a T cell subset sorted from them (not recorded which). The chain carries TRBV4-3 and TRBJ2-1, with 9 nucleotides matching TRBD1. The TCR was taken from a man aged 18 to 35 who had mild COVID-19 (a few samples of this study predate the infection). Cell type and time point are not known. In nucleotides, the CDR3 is TGCGCCAGCAGCCACCCCACCCGACAGGGGGGCTACAATGAGCAGTTCTTC. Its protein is CASSHPTRQGGYNEQFF.